Reported below is one TCR beta chain. This CDR3 has 14 amino acids. These data belong to a study of blood T cell repertoires in COVID-19. As for the study in general: Whether acute or convalescent, the COVID-19 samples came from the United States, Italy and Spain. PBMCs, B-cell-depleted T cells, or T cells were the source of the cDNA or gDNA that made up the material.

Original methodology: Reference gene primer amplification gave estimated nucleated cell counts. Data came from immunoSEQ multiplex PCR; TCRdb stores just in-frame clones and leaves some out. V, J and clone size are those of that table, while D and trimming were read from the DNA. The profile covers 25,000 to 35,000 clones, with 92% appearing a single time and 2.4% taken by the ten largest. The rearrangement uses TRBV21-1 and TRBJ2-7; TRBD2 is the table's D call, not checked against the DNA. TRBV21-1 is a pseudogene. The origin of this receptor is a man aged 50 or older with active COVID-19. The material sequenced was peripheral blood. CDR3 nucleotides: TGTGCCAGCAGCAAAGAGAAGCCCGGCTACGAGCAGTACTTC. Protein: CASSKEKPGYEQYF.